These 24 T cell receptor beta chains were all obtained from the same sample, sequenced in a study of blood T cell repertoires in COVID-19. TCRdb's table, derived via immunoSEQ multiplex PCR, lists solely in-frame clones and lacks some. Of about 180,000 clones in the sample, more than 70% were seen once. Sequencing input: peripheral blood. The receptors derive from a man in his forties with active or convalescent COVID-19.

This clone has just a few counts. The rearrangement uses TRBV27 and TRBJ1-5; tentatively, D is TRBD1 (6 bases). Trimming left V 6 bases short and J 2 bases short, with 8 bases between. The germline V gene has CDR1 MNHEY and CDR2 SMNVEV (reference sequence). The CDR3 is 13 residues long. The chain's CDR3 is CASSNRGNQPQHF. CDR3 coding DNA: TGTGCCAGCAGCAACAGGGGCAATCAGCCCCAGCATTTT.

The chain employs TRBV18 and TRBJ2-7; 9 positions match TRBD1. From germline, CDR1 is KGHSH and CDR2 LQKENI. V shed 6 bases and J 2 bases; nucleotides not matched to a gene: 8. CDR3 length equals 15 residues. CDR3 sequence (DNA): TGTGCCAGCTCCCCGAGGACAGGGGCGACCTACGAGCAGTACTTC. Translated: CASSPRTGATYEQYF.

The sample holds one count of this clone. The chain uses TRBV19 and TRBJ1-2; 8 nucleotides line up with TRBD1. In germline, CDR1 is LNHDA, CDR2 SQIVND (reference sequence). The CDR3 length is 15 residues. V shed 5 bases and J 5 bases; nucleotides not matched to a gene: 10. Here the CDR3 reads CASSPRTGSRYGYTF. The CDR3 nucleotides read TGTGCCAGTAGTCCCCGGACAGGGTCTCGTTATGGCTACACCTTC.

The chain joins TRBV4-3 to TRBJ2-3; TRBD2 matches at 7 bases. Losses at the gene ends were 4 bases for V and 2 bases for J; bases not matched to a gene: 6. CDR1 LGHNA and CDR2 YSLEER come from the germline V gene. CDR3 length: 15 amino acids. The CDR3 DNA sequence: TGCGCCAGCAGCCGTACGACTAGCCCCACAGATACGCAGTATTTT. Translated: CASSRTTSPTDTQYF.

J is TRBJ1-5 and V is TRBV7-8, with D possibly matching TRBD1 (6 bases). Germline assignment: CDR1 SGHVS and CDR2 FQNEAQ. V was clipped by 1 base and J by 7 bases, with 14 bases between them. The CDR3 is 15 residues long. CDR3 in amino acids: CASSLVYRDGQPQHF. CDR3 nucleotide sequence: TGTGCCAGCAGCTTAGTCTACAGGGATGGGCAGCCCCAGCATTTT. Combining the CDR3 with reference TRBV7-8 and TRBJ1-5 gives the whole variable domain GAGVSQSPRYKVAKRGQDVALRCDPISGHVSLFWYQQALGQGPEFLTYFQNEAQLDKSGLPSDRFFAERPEGSVSTLKIQRTQQEDSAVYLCASSLVYRDGQPQHFGDGTRLSIL.

The V gene is TRBV3-1 (or the pseudogene TRBV3-2), the J gene TRBJ1-4, with 7 bases lining up with TRBD1. This CDR3 has 13 residues. Germline values: CDR1 LGHDT, CDR2 YNNKEL (reference sequence). With V trimmed by 4 bases and J by 5 bases, 1 base remained unmatched. CDR3 nucleotide sequence: TGTGCCAGCAGCCGACAGGGAAATGAAAAACTGTTTTTT. This translates into CASSRQGNEKLFF.

This chain uses TRBV7-2 with TRBJ1-2; 7 nucleotides match TRBD1. The junction had 5 bases not matched to a gene; V was cut back by 3 bases and J by 4 bases. CDR3 size: 14 residues. Looked up from germline, CDR1 is SGHTA and CDR2 is FQGNSA. The CDR3 coding sequence is TGTGCCAGCAGCTTGGGCACAGGGGTCTATGGCTACACCTTC. Translating gives CASSLGTGVYGYTF.

The CDR3 loop reads CASSLDGVGNEQFF. The CDR3, as DNA: TGTGCCAGCAGCCTCGACGGGGTAGGGAATGAGCAGTTCTTC. V gene TRBV11-2 combines with J gene TRBJ2-1; D is possibly TRBD2 (5 bases). The ends were cut back, 5 bases at V and 7 bases at J, with 15 bases in the middle. Germline V gene lookup returns CDR1 SGHAT and CDR2 FQNNGV. The CDR3 loop spans 14 amino acids.

This clone was observed a single time. The CDR3 region has the DNA TGTGCCATCAGTGGCAAGACAGGGAGGAATTCACCCCTCCACTTT. This encodes CAISGKTGRNSPLHF. The J gene is TRBJ1-6, the V gene TRBV10-3; 7 bases match TRBD1. V gave up 4 bases and J gave up 7 bases; unmatched junction bases: 7. The CDR3 is made up of 15 amino acids. Germline loops: CDR1 ENHRY, CDR2 SYGVKD.

This chain links TRBV28 with TRBJ1-4, with D uncertain. Per the germline V gene, CDR1 is MDHEN and CDR2 is SYDVKM. V was shortened by 2 bases and J by 4 bases, with 11 bases between the two germline ends. The CDR3 loop spans 15 amino acids. The CDR3 nucleotides read TGTGCCAGCAGTTTACTGGGAGCGGGTAATGAAAAACTGTTTTTT. This encodes CASSLLGAGNEKLFF.

This chain joins TRBV12-2 and TRBJ2-1; the table's D call TRBD2 went unverified against the DNA. TRBV12-2 is a pseudogene locus. The CDR3 totals 20 residues. The CDR3 DNA sequence: TGTGCAAGTCGCTTAGTCCCGGGGAGACTAGCGGCGACAGTAACGCATGAGCAGTTCTTC. Protein product: CASRLVPGRLAATVTHEQFF.

The V gene is TRBV5-6, the J gene TRBJ2-5; 7 bases are a match to TRBD1. The CDR3 consists of 14 residues. Germline-derived CDR1 and CDR2 are SGHDT and YYEEEE. With V trimmed by 1 base and J by 5 bases, 5 bases remained unmatched. The CDR3 reads CASSLRQGSETQYF. Written as DNA, the CDR3 is TGTGCCAGCAGCTTGAGACAGGGCAGTGAGACCCAGTACTTC.

V is TRBV28 and J is TRBJ2-5; D perhaps matches TRBD2 (6 bases). This CDR3 contains 14 residues. V lost 8 bases and J lost 2, with 15 bases in between. In germline, CDR1 is MDHEN, CDR2 SYDVKM. In nucleotides, the CDR3 is TGTGCCAGCCGGGCTGTTGGGGGGCAAGAGACCCAGTACTTC. It yields the protein CASRAVGGQETQYF.

V usage is TRBV7-2 and J usage is TRBJ2-7; D not resolved. In germline, CDR1 is SGHTA, CDR2 FQGNSA. The V and J ends lost 5 bases and 3 bases respectively, with 5 bases between them. The CDR3 runs 11 residues. DNA of the CDR3: TGTGCCAGCAGCGAGCACTACGAGCAGTACTTC. Protein product: CASSEHYEQYF.

This clone came up many times. The chain has TRBV7-9 and TRBJ2-7; the D is unclear. Germline-derived CDR1 and CDR2 are SEHNR and FQNEAQ (reference sequence). CDR3 size: 12 residues. Trimming removed 3 bases at V and 3 bases at J, with 6 bases between. The CDR3 loop is CASSFELYEQYF. In DNA form, the CDR3 reads TGTGCCAGCAGCTTTGAGCTCTACGAGCAGTACTTC.

The chain has TRBV9 and TRBJ2-1, with 10 bases aligning to TRBD2. The CDR3 has 15 amino acids. The junction had 4 bases not matched to a gene; V was cut back by 3 bases and J by 4 bases. Germline lookup yields CDR1 SGDLS and CDR2 YYNGEE. In DNA, the CDR3 is TGTGCCAGCAGCGAGCTAGCGGGGGCGTACAATGAGCAGTTCTTC. Its protein product is CASSELAGAYNEQFF.

The chain recombines TRBV4-3 with TRBJ1-6, with D perhaps TRBD1 (5 bases). Germline V lookup: CDR1 LGHNA, CDR2 YSLEER. This CDR3 spans 15 amino acids. V was cut by 4 bases and J by 7 bases, with 14 bases left in between. The CDR3 protein is CASSRKRGGNSPLHF. The CDR3 nucleotides read TGCGCCAGCAGCCGGAAACGGGGGGGAAATTCACCCCTCCACTTT.

This chain links TRBV10-3 with TRBJ2-1, with TRBD2 matching 7 bases. CDR1 is ENHRY and CDR2 is SYGVKD in the germline V gene. The junction had 14 bases not matched to a gene; V was cut back by 0 bases and J by 9 bases. The CDR3 has 17 residues. The CDR3 region is CAISESTLLARGSEQFF. The CDR3 DNA reads as TGTGCCATCAGTGAGTCGACTCTTCTAGCGCGGGGGAGTGAGCAGTTCTTC.

The J gene is TRBJ1-2, the V gene TRBV18; 9 nucleotides align to TRBD1. CDR1 and CDR2 from the germline V gene are KGHSH and LQKENI. The CDR3 sequence is 15 residues long. Trimming removed 3 bases from V and 8 bases from J; junction bases left unmatched: 10. The CDR3 sequence is CASSPIRDRAEGYTF. The DNA for the CDR3 is TGTGCCAGCTCACCTATTCGGGACAGGGCGGAAGGCTACACCTTC.

The chain joins TRBV27 to TRBJ1-2, with 8 bases matching TRBD1. CDR1 is MNHEY and CDR2 is SMNVEV in the germline V gene (reference sequence). Losses at the gene ends were 5 bases for V and 0 bases for J; bases not matched to a gene: 2. The CDR3 consists of 14 residues. The CDR3 bases are TGTGCCAGCAGTCCAGGGGGCTCTAACTATGGCTACACCTTC. This translates into CASSPGGSNYGYTF.

The table lists this clone with a few counts. This chain uses TRBV6-2 or TRBV6-3 with TRBJ1-1, with TRBD1 matching 8 bases. Trimming cost V 6 bases and J 0 bases; bases outside gene matches: 18. Germline CDR1 and CDR2: MNHEY and SVGEGT. The CDR3 runs 19 residues. CDR3 DNA: TGTGCCAGCAGCCGGGACAGGCTGATACAACTACTGATGAACACTGAAGCTTTCTTT. Translating gives CASSRDRLIQLLMNTEAFF.

This sequence joins TRBV4-1 and TRBJ1-2, with D unresolved. Germline V gene lookup returns CDR1 MGHRA and CDR2 YSYEKL. The CDR3 runs 16 residues. V was cut by 0 bases and J by 3 bases, with 14 bases left in between. The CDR3, as DNA: TGCGCCAGCAGCCAAGATTGGCCCACCCTGTACTATGGCTACACCTTC. It codes for CASSQDWPTLYYGYTF.

V is TRBV3-1 (or the pseudogene TRBV3-2) and J is TRBJ1-2; D ambiguous. This CDR3 has 14 amino acids. Germline CDR1 reads LGHDT; CDR2 reads YNNKEL (reference sequence). V dropped 4 bases and J dropped 6 bases, with 15 bases sitting between them. The CDR3 loop is CASSPWEGNDGYTF. CDR3 DNA: TGTGCCAGCAGCCCTTGGGAGGGCAACGATGGCTACACCTTC.

V and J are TRBV10-2 and TRBJ2-1; 9 bases are shared with TRBD2. Germline-derived CDR1 and CDR2 are WSHSY and SAAADI. This CDR3 region has 13 residues. J was trimmed by 4 bases and V by 10 bases; bases with no gene match: 5. This chain's CDR3 is CATVAGAYNEQFF. The CDR3 DNA is TGCGCCACTGTAGCGGGAGCTTACAATGAGCAGTTCTTC.